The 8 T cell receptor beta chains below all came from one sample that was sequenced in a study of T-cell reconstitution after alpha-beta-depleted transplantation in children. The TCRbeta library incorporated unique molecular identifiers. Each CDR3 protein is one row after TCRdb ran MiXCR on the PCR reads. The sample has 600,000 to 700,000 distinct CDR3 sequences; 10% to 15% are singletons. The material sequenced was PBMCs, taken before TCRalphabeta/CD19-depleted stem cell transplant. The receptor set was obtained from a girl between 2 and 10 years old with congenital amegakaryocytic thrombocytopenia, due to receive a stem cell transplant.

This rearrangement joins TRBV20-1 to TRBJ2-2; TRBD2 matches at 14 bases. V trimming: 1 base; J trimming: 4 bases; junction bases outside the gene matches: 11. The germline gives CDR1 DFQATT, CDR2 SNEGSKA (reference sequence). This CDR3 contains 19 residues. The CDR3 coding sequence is TGCAGTGCTAGAGCCGAGGGGACTAGCGGGAGTCTCCGCACCGGGGAGCTGTTTTTT. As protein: CSARAEGTSGSLRTGELFF.

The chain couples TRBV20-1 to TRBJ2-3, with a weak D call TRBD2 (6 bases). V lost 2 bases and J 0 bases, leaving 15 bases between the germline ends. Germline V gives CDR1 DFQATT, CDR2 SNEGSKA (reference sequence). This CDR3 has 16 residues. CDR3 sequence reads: CSARKGGPWSTDTQYF. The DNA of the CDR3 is TGCAGTGCTAGAAAAGGAGGGCCGTGGAGCACAGATACGCAGTATTTT.

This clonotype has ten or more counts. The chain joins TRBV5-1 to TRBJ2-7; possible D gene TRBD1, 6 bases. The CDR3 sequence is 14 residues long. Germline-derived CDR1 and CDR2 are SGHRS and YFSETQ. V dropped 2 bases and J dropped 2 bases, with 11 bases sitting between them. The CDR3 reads CASSFTGTPYEQYF. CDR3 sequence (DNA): TGCGCCAGCAGCTTTACCGGGACACCCTACGAGCAGTACTTC.

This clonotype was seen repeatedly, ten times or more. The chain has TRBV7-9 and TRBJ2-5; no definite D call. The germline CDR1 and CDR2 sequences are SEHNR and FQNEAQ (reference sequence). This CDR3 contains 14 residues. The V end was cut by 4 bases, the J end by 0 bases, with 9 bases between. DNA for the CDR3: TGTGCCAGCAGCTCTCGGACCTACCAAGAGACCCAGTACTTC. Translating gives CASSSRTYQETQYF.

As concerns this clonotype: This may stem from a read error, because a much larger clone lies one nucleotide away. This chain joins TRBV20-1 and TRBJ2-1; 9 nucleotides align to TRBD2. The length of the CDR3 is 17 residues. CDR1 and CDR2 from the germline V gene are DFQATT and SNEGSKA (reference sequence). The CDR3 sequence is CSARDSGGRAVYNEQLF. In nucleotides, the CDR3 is TGCAGTGCTAGAGATAGTGGCGGGAGGGCCGTCTACAATGAGCAGCTCTTC.

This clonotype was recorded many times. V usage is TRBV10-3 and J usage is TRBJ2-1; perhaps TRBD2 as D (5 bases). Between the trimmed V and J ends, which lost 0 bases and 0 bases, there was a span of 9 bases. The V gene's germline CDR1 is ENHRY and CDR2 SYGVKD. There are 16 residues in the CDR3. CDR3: CAISESERSSYNEQFF. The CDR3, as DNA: TGTGCCATCAGTGAGTCGGAGCGGAGCTCCTACAATGAGCAGTTCTTC.

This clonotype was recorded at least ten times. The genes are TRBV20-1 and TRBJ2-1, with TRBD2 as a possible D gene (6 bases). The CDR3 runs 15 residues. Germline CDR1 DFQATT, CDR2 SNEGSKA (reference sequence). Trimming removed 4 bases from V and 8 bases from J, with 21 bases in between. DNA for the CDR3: TGCAGTGCTACCGCGGCGGGGCTCCCCCCGTATGAGCAGTTCTTC. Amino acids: CSATAAGLPPYEQFF.

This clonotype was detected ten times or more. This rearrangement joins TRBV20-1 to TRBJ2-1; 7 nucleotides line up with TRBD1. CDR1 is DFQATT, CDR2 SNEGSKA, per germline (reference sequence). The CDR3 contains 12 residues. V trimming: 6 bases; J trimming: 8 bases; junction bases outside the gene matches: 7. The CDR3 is CSARDRDHEQFF. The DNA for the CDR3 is TGCAGTGCCCGAGACAGGGACCATGAGCAGTTCTTC.